The entry below describes one TCR beta chain. The antigen it binds to is not known. Within one base of it there is no much larger clone, and no base qualities were kept. This entry belongs to a study of blood T cell repertoires in COVID-19 (dated by TCRdb to the early 2020s). In terms of the full investigation: Samples from collaborators originated in the United States, Italy and Spain and spanned both the acute and convalescent phases of COVID-19. The sample metadata nearly always contained a de-identified subject ID, COVID-19 status, age in years and sex. The material from the prospective study consisted of cDNA or gDNA derived from T cells, B-cell-depleted T cells, or PBMCs. The dataset comprised deeply sampled blood TCRbeta repertoires from subjects exposed to, actively infected with, or recovered from COVID-19. Where available, HLA class I and class II types were obtained from metadata supplied by the sample provider rather than from assay-based typing. Samples were obtained from the ongoing ImmuneRACE study (first 160 participants) and from 1,200 or so subjects provided by 6 global collaborators. The repertoires were released in a freely available public database meant as a resource for research on the immune response to SARS-CoV-2. The research as a whole found: The amount of clinical and demographic metadata varied by source and participant and was provided uncurated.

Whole blood was collected in K2EDTA tubes by collaborating institutions according to the institutions' own protocols. For TCRbeta analysis, collaborator samples were shipped as frozen whole blood, as isolated PBMCs, or as DNA extracted from either sample type. TCRbeta CDR3 regions were amplified from genomic DNA by means of the immunoSEQ Assay, a bias-controlled multiplex PCR. The authors' pipeline ran thus. The number of nucleated cells in each sample was estimated by amplification of reference gene primers within the assay. To quantify the absolute abundance of each unique TCRbeta CDR3 rearrangement, sequence reads were collapsed and filtered. Productive Simpson clonality was computed per sample as the square root of Simpson's diversity index over productive rearrangements. Drawn from immuneACCESS, this table holds only the in-frame rearrangements with V and J called that TCRdb kept. Clones are partly lost; checked studies trace under half to an unresolved V gene and leave the rest unexplained. That table is the source of V, J and clone size, and D and trimming were worked out from the DNA. The sample has 150,000 to 200,000 clones on record, around 84% of them singletons. Together, the top ten hold approximately 15% of the sample.

V is cut back by 6 bases and J by 5 bases, with 12 bases in the junction unmatched. From its cysteine to its phenylalanine, the CDR3 spans 16 amino acids. The retained sequence is limited to the CDR3, 48 bases, with the frame set at the first base. CDR1 and CDR2, per the germline V gene, are SGHVS and FNYEAQ. This receptor chain uses TRBV7-6 and TRBJ2-2, and TRBD1 matches 7 of the central bases. Specimen: peripheral blood. The clonotype was recovered from a man aged 25 to 40 with active or convalescent COVID-19. The bases are TGTGCCAGCAGACCGGACAGGTCTCGTAATACCGGGGAGCTGTTTTTT. Translated, it reads CASRPDRSRNTGELFF.